The 27 T cell receptor beta chains reported below all come from one sample, sequenced in a study of PD-L1 blockade in urothelial cancer. Measured with immunoSEQ multiplex PCR; TCRdb has only the in-frame clones, and not every one. Of roughly 84,000 clones in the sample, about four fifths were seen once. Sample: PBMCs, taken around atezolizumab (anti-PD-L1) treatment. These receptors originate from a man in his 70s with urothelial cancer.

CDR3 in amino acids: CASSSLPGTPGNTIYF. CDR3 DNA sequence: TGCGCCAGCAGCTCCCTACCCGGGACACCTGGAAACACCATATATTTT. The chain is built from TRBV5-1 and TRBJ1-3, with D possibly being TRBD1 (6 bases). Trimming removed 3 bases at V and 2 bases at J, with 15 bases between. The CDR3 has 16 residues. Germline values: CDR1 SGHRS, CDR2 YFSETQ.

The rearrangement uses TRBV25-1 and TRBJ1-1; 8 nucleotides line up with TRBD1. V lost 6 bases and J lost 5; bases outside the gene matches: 5. The germline V gene has CDR1 MGHDK and CDR2 SYGVNS. This CDR3 comprises 13 residues. CDR3 coding DNA: TGTGCCAGCAGCGTTACAGGGGGTACTGAAGCTTTCTTT. Translating it yields CASSVTGGTEAFF. Full variable domain (rest looked up from reference TRBV25-1 and TRBJ1-1): EADIYQTPRYLVIGTGKKITLECSQTMGHDKMYWYQQDPGMELHLIHYSYGVNSTEKGDLSSESTVSRIRTEHFPLTLESARPSHTSQYLCASSVTGGTEAFFGQGTRLTVV.

The chain couples TRBV2 to TRBJ2-7; 8 nucleotides align to TRBD1. The trim removed 4 bases at V and 3 bases at J, leaving 5 bases unmatched. There are 14 residues in the CDR3. Germline V gene lookup returns CDR1 SNHLY and CDR2 FYNNEI. CDR3 DNA sequence: TGTGCCAGCAGTGCCGGACAGGGAGGCTACGAGCAGTACTTC. This sequence encodes CASSAGQGGYEQYF.

This chain links TRBV29-1 with TRBJ1-1, with 9 positions matching TRBD1. Germline CDR1 and CDR2: SQVTM and ANQGSEA. CDR3 size: 13 residues. The V and J ends lost 4 bases and 3 bases, in that order; junction bases with no gene match: 3. Here the CDR3 reads CSVGQGGDTEAFF. As DNA, the CDR3 is TGCAGCGTTGGACAGGGGGGCGACACTGAAGCTTTCTTT.

The table lists this clone with a few counts. The chain carries TRBV11-3 and TRBJ2-1; the match to TRBD2 covers 7 bases. CDR3 length equals 16 residues. CDR1 is SGHNT, CDR2 YENEEA, per germline. The V and J ends lost 2 bases and 6 bases, in that order; junction bases with no gene match: 10. The CDR3 nucleotides read TGTGCCAGCAGCTTATTTTCGGGCGGGAGTGGCAATGAGCAGTTCTTC. This codes for CASSLFSGGSGNEQFF.

This chain uses TRBV6-5 with TRBJ2-1, with D perhaps TRBD1 (5 bases). The CDR3 length is 13 residues. Trimming removed 10 bases from V and 0 bases from J, with 10 bases in between. Germline CDR1 and CDR2: MNHEY and SVGAGI. The CDR3 DNA follows: TGTGCCAAAGGGGCGAGCTCCTACAATGAGCAGTTCTTC. Translation: CAKGASSYNEQFF.

The V gene is TRBV2, the J gene TRBJ1-1, with D possibly matching TRBD1 (5 bases). The CDR3 sequence is 14 residues long. V lost 6 bases to trimming and J lost 1 base, with 12 bases between them. Germline V gene sequence: CDR1 SNHLY, CDR2 FYNNEI. CDR3 residues: CASRGPVGNTEAFF. The CDR3 DNA reads as TGTGCCAGCAGGGGGCCGGTAGGGAACACTGAAGCTTTCTTT.

This chain uses TRBV25-1 with TRBJ2-3; 8 nucleotides line up with TRBD2. Germline CDR1 and CDR2: MGHDK and SYGVNS. The CDR3 consists of 14 residues. After removal of 4 bases from V and 3 bases from J, the junction contained 3 bases not matched to a gene. Here the CDR3 DNA reads TGTGCCAGCAGTGGGGGACTAGTGACAGATACGCAGTATTTT. Protein product: CASSGGLVTDTQYF.

The chain recombines TRBV14 with TRBJ1-2; D is unclear. This CDR3 is 13 amino acids long. The germline V gene has CDR1 SGHDN and CDR2 FVKESK. The V gene lost 1 base and the J gene lost 1 base, with 4 bases spanning the gap. CDR3 residues: CASSQVVNYGYTF. DNA of the CDR3: TGTGCCAGCAGCCAAGTCGTTAACTATGGCTACACCTTC.

This clone was detected only once. The chain links TRBV15 to TRBJ2-1, with 10 bases fitting TRBD2. The V gene's germline CDR1 is LNHNV and CDR2 YYDKDF (reference sequence). CDR3 length: 16 amino acids. After removal of 0 bases from V and 7 bases from J, the junction contained 6 bases not matched to a gene. CDR3 DNA: TGTGCCACCAGCAGAGATGCAGGACTAGCGGCTAATGAGCAGTTCTTC. Protein sequence: CATSRDAGLAANEQFF.

The V gene is TRBV15, the J gene TRBJ2-5, with 8 bases fitting TRBD2. The CDR3 has 14 amino acids. Germline assignment: CDR1 LNHNV and CDR2 YYDKDF (reference sequence). The V and J ends lost 5 bases and 3 bases, in that order; junction bases with no gene match: 5. CDR3 residues: CATSRGLAEETQYF. In nucleotides, the CDR3 is TGTGCCACCAGCCGCGGACTAGCCGAAGAGACCCAGTACTTC.

The rearrangement joins TRBV18 to TRBJ2-3; maybe TRBD1 (6 bases). This CDR3 is 16 amino acids long. Trimming stripped 0 bases from V and 8 bases from J, with 18 bases between. Per germline, CDR1 KGHSH and CDR2 LQKENI. The CDR3 region has the DNA TGTGCCAGCTCACCACCGACGGCACAGGGAGTGGGTACGCAGTATTTT. Its translation: CASSPPTAQGVGTQYF.

This clone was detected only a few times. The V and J genes are TRBV7-9 and TRBJ2-7, with 8 bases matching TRBD1. Germline loops: CDR1 SEHNR, CDR2 FQNEAQ (reference sequence). Trimming removed 2 bases from V and 0 bases from J; junction bases left unmatched: 3. This CDR3 comprises 15 residues. The CDR3 region is CASSLIGTGSYEQYF. The CDR3 DNA sequence: TGTGCCAGCAGCTTAATTGGGACAGGCTCCTACGAGCAGTACTTC.

The J gene is TRBJ2-3, the V gene TRBV19; D may be TRBD2 (6 bases). CDR1 LNHDA and CDR2 SQIVND come from the germline V gene (reference sequence). V dropped 6 bases and J dropped 4 bases, with 14 bases sitting between them. This CDR3 spans 14 amino acids. The CDR3 bases are TGTGCCAGTAGCTATTATCCGGGGGCAGATACGCAGTATTTT. Protein sequence: CASSYYPGADTQYF.

This clone is categorized as medium-sized. The J gene is TRBJ1-1, the V gene TRBV7-9, with D unresolved. Trimming removed 5 bases at V and 6 bases at J, with 7 bases between. Germline CDR1 SEHNR, CDR2 FQNEAQ (reference sequence). There are 11 residues in the CDR3. CDR3 protein: CASSREAEAFF. CDR3 DNA: TGTGCCAGCAGCAGAGAGGCTGAAGCTTTCTTT.

V usage is TRBV6-1 and J usage is TRBJ1-2; weak D call: TRBD1 (6 bases). The germline V gene has CDR1 MNHNS and CDR2 SASEGT. The germline V and J ends were trimmed by 6 bases and 5 bases, with 10 bases remaining between them. The CDR3 loop spans 12 amino acids. Here the CDR3 DNA reads TGTGCCAGCAGCACAGGGAGATATGGCTACACCTTC. Translation gives CASSTGRYGYTF.

In this sample, this clone turned up a few times. V is TRBV2 and J is TRBJ2-1; 7 bases agree with TRBD2. Losses at the gene ends were 6 bases for V and 8 bases for J; bases not matched to a gene: 7. The CDR3 contains 13 residues. Germline CDR1 and CDR2: SNHLY and FYNNEI. CDR3 amino acids: CASRVGGVYEQFF. CDR3 coding DNA: TGTGCCAGCAGAGTGGGGGGGGTCTATGAGCAGTTCTTC.

The chain is built from TRBV29-1 and TRBJ1-1, with D hard to call. Trimming stripped 3 bases from V and 1 base from J, with 9 bases between. The germline V gene has CDR1 SQVTM and CDR2 ANQGSEA. CDR3 length: 13 residues. In DNA form, the CDR3 reads TGCAGCGTTGATATTCTGTCGAACACTGAAGCTTTCTTT. It codes for CSVDILSNTEAFF.

The chain carries TRBV2 and TRBJ1-1, with D unresolved. Germline V gene sequence: CDR1 SNHLY, CDR2 FYNNEI. V lost 7 bases, J lost 8 bases, and 17 bases lay in between. The CDR3 extends over 13 amino acids. CDR3 sequence reads: CASIKDGEGEAFF. CDR3 DNA sequence: TGTGCCAGCATTAAAGACGGTGAGGGAGAAGCTTTCTTT.

The chain joins TRBV10-1 to TRBJ2-1; 10 bases match TRBD1. The CDR3 runs to 15 residues. V trimming: 2 bases; J trimming: 4 bases; junction bases outside the gene matches: 2. The germline CDR1 and CDR2 sequences are WNHNN and SYGVQD (reference sequence). Here the CDR3 DNA reads TGCGCCAGCAGTGAGGGGACAGGGGTTTACAATGAGCAGTTCTTC. This encodes CASSEGTGVYNEQFF.

A few counts support this clone. V and J are TRBV5-1 and TRBJ1-5; D remains ambiguous. Germline CDR1 SGHRS, CDR2 YFSETQ. V was trimmed by 0 bases and J by 5 bases, leaving 6 bases between them. The CDR3 has 13 residues. CDR3 DNA: TGCGCCAGCAGCTTGGATCCGGATCAGCCCCAGCATTTT. Amino acids: CASSLDPDQPQHF.

The CDR3 reads CASSQEYSQTGMGEQYF. The CDR3 region has the DNA TGCGCCAGCAGCCAAGAATATTCCCAGACAGGGATGGGGGAGCAGTACTTC. The chain uses TRBV4-3 and TRBJ2-7, with 7 bases lining up with TRBD1. Germline V CDR1 and CDR2: LGHNA, YSLEER. V dropped 0 bases and J dropped 7; count of bases not matched to a gene: 15. This CDR3 region has 17 residues.

The V and J genes are TRBV10-3 and TRBJ1-3, with D possibly matching TRBD1 (6 bases). Germline CDR1 reads ENHRY; CDR2 reads SYGVKD. The V and J ends lost 4 bases and 3 bases respectively, with 13 bases between them. This CDR3 contains 15 residues. CDR3 protein: CAISVGGAVGNTIYF. CDR3 in DNA: TGTGCCATCAGTGTGGGGGGGGCCGTTGGAAACACCATATATTTT.

The rearrangement links TRBV7-9 to TRBJ1-3; TRBD1 matches 8 bases. Germline values: CDR1 SEHNR, CDR2 FQNEAQ (reference sequence). The trim removed 1 base at V and 3 bases at J, leaving 5 bases unmatched. CDR3 size: 16 residues. The CDR3 DNA reads as TGTGCCAGCAGCTTAGGGCAGGGGGCGCGTGGAAACACCATATATTTT. Protein product: CASSLGQGARGNTIYF. Full variable domain (remainder filled in from reference TRBV7-9 and TRBJ1-3): DTGVSQNPRHKITKRGQNVTFRCDPISEHNRLYWYRQTLGQGPEFLTYFQNEAQLEKSRLLSDRFSAERPKGSFSTLEIQRTEQGDSAMYLCASSLGQGARGNTIYFGEGSWLTVV.

Worth noting for this clone: An end of the junction differs from the germline gene, which may be a read error. CDR3 amino acids: CASSQGPNTEAFF. The DNA for the CDR3 is TGTGCCAGCAGTCAAGGGCCAAACACTGAAGCTTTCTTT. The chain carries TRBV14 and TRBJ1-1; D is ambiguous. Germline CDR1 and CDR2: SGHDN and FVKESK. There are 13 residues in the CDR3.

This chain joins TRBV5-1 and TRBJ2-5, with 11 bases identical to TRBD2. Trimming cost V 5 bases and J 0 bases; bases outside gene matches: 6. This CDR3 is 16 amino acids long. From germline, CDR1 is SGHRS and CDR2 YFSETQ. CDR3 in amino acids: CASRYGTSGYQETQYF. Written as DNA, the CDR3 is TGCGCCAGCAGATACGGGACTAGCGGATACCAAGAGACCCAGTACTTC.

The chain is built from TRBV11-2 and TRBJ2-3, with D possibly being TRBD2 (5 bases). Per the germline V gene, CDR1 is SGHAT and CDR2 is FQNNGV. Trimming pared 6 bases from V and 7 bases from J, leaving 11 bases between. The CDR3 sequence is 12 residues long. CDR3 bases: TGTGCCAGCAGTCCTCTAGCTAATACGCAGTATTTT. The encoded protein is CASSPLANTQYF.